This passage covers 13 T cell receptor beta chains from one sample sequenced in a study of control samples from healthy donors and cancer patients. Libraries were prepared by immunoSEQ multiplex PCR; TCRdb keeps only in-frame clonotypes and omits some of them. The sample consists of more than 75,000 clones, 79% of them appearing once. Sequenced input: blood. These receptors were collected from a woman aged 25 to 39 in good health.

The V and J genes are TRBV19 and TRBJ2-7; D perhaps matches TRBD1 (6 bases). The V end was cut by 8 bases, the J end by 2 bases, with 13 bases between. The CDR3 has 13 residues. Germline V CDR1 and CDR2: LNHDA, SQIVND (reference sequence). CDR3 residues: CASGRDTTYEQYF. The CDR3 bases are TGTGCCAGTGGCCGGGACACCACCTACGAGCAGTACTTC.

CDR3 sequence reads: CASSEQDFYEQYF. The CDR3 nucleotides are TGTGCCAGCAGTGAACAGGACTTCTACGAGCAGTACTTC. This chain uses TRBV2 with TRBJ2-7; TRBD2 might be the D (5 bases). The CDR3 sequence is 13 residues long. V lost 2 bases and J lost 3, with 8 bases in between. CDR1 and CDR2 from the germline V gene are SNHLY and FYNNEI.

V and J are TRBV19 and TRBJ2-2; tentatively, D is TRBD2 (5 bases). V was trimmed by 1 base and J by 4 bases, leaving 13 bases between them. The CDR3 length is 16 residues. Germline assignment: CDR1 LNHDA and CDR2 SQIVND (reference sequence). CDR3 bases: TGTGCCAGTAGTATAGGTAGAGGACTGGGCACCGGGGAGCTGTTTTTT. This encodes CASSIGRGLGTGELFF.

The V gene is TRBV6-6, the J gene TRBJ2-3; D is ambiguous. This CDR3 has 12 amino acids. The V gene lost 6 bases and the J gene lost 0 bases, with 4 bases spanning the gap. The germline gives CDR1 MNHNY, CDR2 SVGAGI (reference sequence). Written as DNA, the CDR3 is TGTGCCAGCAGAGGGAGCACAGATACGCAGTATTTT. This encodes CASRGSTDTQYF.

The chain couples TRBV7-9 to TRBJ2-5; 8 nucleotides match TRBD1. Germline CDR1 SEHNR, CDR2 FQNEAQ (reference sequence). This CDR3 is built from 15 residues. The V and J ends lost 6 bases and 6 bases, in that order; junction bases with no gene match: 12. DNA of the CDR3: TGTGCCAGCAGACACGGTCGGGGGACAGGACAGACCCAGTACTTC. Protein sequence: CASRHGRGTGQTQYF. Combining the CDR3 with reference TRBV7-9 and TRBJ2-5 gives the whole variable domain DTGVSQNPRHKITKRGQNVTFRCDPISEHNRLYWYRQTLGQGPEFLTYFQNEAQLEKSRLLSDRFSAERPKGSFSTLEIQRTEQGDSAMYLCASRHGRGTGQTQYFGPGTRLLVL.

This clone is judged medium-sized. The chain uses TRBV5-1 and TRBJ2-1; 11 bases match TRBD2. Trimming at V came to 0 bases and at J to 4 bases, leaving 6 bases not matched to a gene. The CDR3 has 17 residues. From germline, CDR1 is SGHRS and CDR2 YFSETQ. Here the CDR3 DNA reads TGCGCCAGCAGCTTGGAGGCCCTAGCGGGGGGATACAATGAGCAGTTCTTC. The encoded protein is CASSLEALAGGYNEQFF.

The chain has TRBV3-1 (or the pseudogene TRBV3-2) and TRBJ2-7; tentative D call: TRBD2 (5 bases). V lost 4 bases, J lost 2 bases, and 6 bases lay in between. The CDR3 loop spans 12 amino acids. Germline V gene sequence: CDR1 LGHDT, CDR2 YNNKEL (reference sequence). This CDR3 is CASSPGAYEQYF. CDR3 bases: TGTGCCAGCAGCCCCGGGGCCTACGAGCAGTACTTC.

This sequence joins TRBV5-4 and TRBJ2-1, with D perhaps matching TRBD1 (6 bases). Trimming cost V 5 bases and J 1 base, with 10 bases left between them. Per germline, CDR1 SGHNT and CDR2 YYREEE (reference sequence). There are 14 residues in the CDR3. As DNA, the CDR3 is TGTGCCAGCAGAAGACAGGCTTCCTACAATGAGCAGTTCTTC. Translation: CASRRQASYNEQFF.

V usage is TRBV7-2 and J usage is TRBJ2-1; D is undetermined. Trimming took off 0 bases at V and 9 bases at J, with 12 bases between the two ends. Germline-derived CDR1 and CDR2 are SGHTA and FQGNSA. This CDR3 region has 14 residues. The CDR3, as DNA: TGTGCCAGCAGCTTAGCTGCCGGTTCTTTTGAGCAGTTCTTC. The encoded protein is CASSLAAGSFEQFF.

This chain links TRBV6-1 with TRBJ2-5, with TRBD2 matching over 10 bases. The junction had 10 bases not matched to a gene; V was cut back by 4 bases and J by 5 bases. This CDR3 has 16 amino acids. Per germline, CDR1 MNHNS and CDR2 SASEGT. The CDR3: CASSAPAGGRRETQYF. The DNA for the CDR3 is TGTGCCAGCAGTGCCCCAGCGGGGGGGCGCAGGGAGACCCAGTACTTC.

The rearrangement links TRBV5-6 to TRBJ1-5, with D tentatively TRBD1 (6 bases). The CDR3 is made up of 16 amino acids. V gave up 6 bases and J gave up 2 bases, with 18 bases separating them. Germline V CDR1 and CDR2: SGHDT, YYEEEE. As DNA, the CDR3 is TGTGCCAGCACCAAAGGTGGGGGGGCACGCAATCAGCCCCAGCATTTT. It specifies CASTKGGGARNQPQHF.

The chain carries TRBV6-2 or TRBV6-3 and TRBJ1-5; D perhaps matches TRBD1 (6 bases). The CDR3 has 17 residues. The V and J ends lost 1 base and 5 bases respectively, with 18 bases between them. Germline V gene sequence: CDR1 MNHEY, CDR2 SVGEGT. The CDR3 reads CASSYYPRGADDQPQHF. The CDR3 DNA follows: TGTGCCAGCAGTTACTACCCCCGGGGGGCCGACGATCAGCCCCAGCATTTT.

The V call is TRBV6-1, the J call TRBJ2-2; D is perhaps TRBD1 (5 bases). V shed 0 bases and J shed 6 bases, with 11 bases lying between them. The germline CDR1 and CDR2 sequences are MNHNS and SASEGT. The CDR3 covers 15 residues. The DNA for the CDR3 is TGTGCCAGCAGTGAAGCGGTCCTGGGGCCCGGGGAGCTGTTTTTT. Translated: CASSEAVLGPGELFF.